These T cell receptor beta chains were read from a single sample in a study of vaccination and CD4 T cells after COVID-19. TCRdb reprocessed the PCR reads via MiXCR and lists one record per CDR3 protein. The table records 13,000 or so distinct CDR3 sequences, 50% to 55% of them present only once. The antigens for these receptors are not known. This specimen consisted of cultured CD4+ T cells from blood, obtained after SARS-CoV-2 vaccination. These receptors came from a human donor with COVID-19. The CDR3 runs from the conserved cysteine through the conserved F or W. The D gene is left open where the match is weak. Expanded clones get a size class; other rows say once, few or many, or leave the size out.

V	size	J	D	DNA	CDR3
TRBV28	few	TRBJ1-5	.	TGTGCCAGCAGATCTGGAAGCAATCAGCCCCAGCATTTT	CASRSGSNQPQHF
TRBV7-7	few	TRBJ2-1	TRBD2	TGTGCTAGCAGCCCTGGACTAGCCTCCTACAATGAGCAGTTCTTC	CASSPGLASYNEQFF
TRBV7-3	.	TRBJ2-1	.	TGTGCCAGCAGCTTACTTTCGACTTCGAAGAATGAGCAGTTCTTC	CASSLLSTSKNEQFF
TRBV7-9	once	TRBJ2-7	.	TGTGCCAGCAGCCCTGTACCCTACGAGCAGTACTTC	CASSPVPYEQYF
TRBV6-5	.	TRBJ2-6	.	TGTGCCAGCAGTTACTCGAGGTCCGGGGGGCCTACCGGGGCCAACGTCCTGACTTTC	CASSYSRSGGPTGANVLTF
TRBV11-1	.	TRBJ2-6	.	TGTGCCAGCAGCTTAGTAGGCGGGTCCCAGGGGGCCAACGTCCTGACTTTC	CASSLVGGSQGANVLTF
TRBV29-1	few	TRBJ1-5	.	TGCAGCGTCCAGACCCAGGGCACAGGCAATCAGCCCCAGCATTTT	CSVQTQGTGNQPQHF
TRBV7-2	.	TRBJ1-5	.	TGTGCCAGCAGCTTGTATATGAATCAGCCCCAGCATTTT	CASSLYMNQPQHF
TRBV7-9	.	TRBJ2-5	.	TGTGCCAGCAGCTCGGACAGCCAAAGACCCCAAGAGACCCAGTACTTC	CASSSDSQRPQETQYF
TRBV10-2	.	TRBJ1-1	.	TGCGCCAGCAGTGCCGCAGACAGATATACAGGGAGAGCTTTCTTT	CASSAADRYTGRAFF
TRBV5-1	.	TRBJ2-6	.	TGCGCCAGCCGTACGTCCTCTGGGGCCAACGTCCTGACTTTC	CASRTSSGANVLTF
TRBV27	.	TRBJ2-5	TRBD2	TGTGCCAGCAGTTCCAGGGTAGCGGGGGGCGGGTACCAAGAGACCCAGTACTTC	CASSSRVAGGGYQETQYF
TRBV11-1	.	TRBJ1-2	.	TGTGCCAGCAGCCCGCGCGGAGGGAGCGGCTACACCTTC	CASSPRGGSGYTF
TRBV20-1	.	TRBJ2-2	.	TGCAGTGCCCCGACTAGTAGCACCGGGGAGCTGTTTTTT	CSAPTSSTGELFF
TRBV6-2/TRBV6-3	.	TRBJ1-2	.	TGTGCCAGCGATGATTCTATGGGCGGCTACACCTTC	CASDDSMGGYTF
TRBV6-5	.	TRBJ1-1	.	TGTGCCAGCAGTTGGGACGCAGACACTGAAGCTTTCTTT	CASSWDADTEAFF
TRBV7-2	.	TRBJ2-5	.	TGTGCCAGCAGCTTTTCTTCCAGGGGTGTGGAGACCCAGTACTTC	CASSFSSRGVETQYF
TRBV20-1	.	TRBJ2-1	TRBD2	TGCAGTGCCAGACCTAGCGGGGCTATGCAGTTCTTC	CSARPSGAMQFF
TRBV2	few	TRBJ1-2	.	TGTGCCAGCAGGGGGGACGGCAATGGCTACACCTTC	CASRGDGNGYTF
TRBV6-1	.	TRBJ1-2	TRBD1	TGTGCCAGCAGAGCTCCGGACAGGGGTGGCTACACCTTC	CASRAPDRGGYTF
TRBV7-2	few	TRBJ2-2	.	TGTGCCAGCAGCTCCGGGCCCGCGAACACCGGGGAGCTGTTTTTT	CASSSGPANTGELFF
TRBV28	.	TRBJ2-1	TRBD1	TGTGCCAGCAGGGGGACAGGGGCGTTCAATGAGCAGTTCTTC	CASRGTGAFNEQFF
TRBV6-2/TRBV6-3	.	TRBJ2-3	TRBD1	TGTGCCAGCAGTAACCCGACAGGGACAGATACGCAGTATTTT	CASSNPTGTDTQYF
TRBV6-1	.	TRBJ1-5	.	TGTGCCAGCAGCCCAAGGGGGGCCAATCAGCCCCAGCATTTT	CASSPRGANQPQHF
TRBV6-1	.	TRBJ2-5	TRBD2	TGTGCCAGCAGCGAAGCGGGACCCCAAGAGACCCAGTACTTC	CASSEAGPQETQYF
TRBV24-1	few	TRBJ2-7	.	TGTGCCACCAGTGAACAGGGCCGTCTTGAGCAGTACTTC	CATSEQGRLEQYF
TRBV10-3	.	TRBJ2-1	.	TGTGCCATCAGTGAGTCGATCGGGGGCTCCTACAATGAGCAGTTCTTC	CAISESIGGSYNEQFF
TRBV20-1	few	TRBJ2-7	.	TGCAGTGCGCCCAAGGACGGGACCTACTACGAGCAGTACTTC	CSAPKDGTYYEQYF
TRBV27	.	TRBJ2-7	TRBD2	TGTGCCAGCAGTCCAGCGGGGGGCCCGAGCTACGAGCAGTACTTC	CASSPAGGPSYEQYF
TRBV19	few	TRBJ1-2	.	TGTGCCAGTAGTACCGGGACCGGCTATGGCTACACCTTC	CASSTGTGYGYTF
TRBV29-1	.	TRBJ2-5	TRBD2	TGCAGCGTTCCGACTAGCGGGGAAGAGACCCAGTACTTC	CSVPTSGEETQYF
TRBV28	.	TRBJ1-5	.	TGTGCCAGCAGTTGGGGGACGGCACCCGGCAATCAGCCCCAGCATTTT	CASSWGTAPGNQPQHF
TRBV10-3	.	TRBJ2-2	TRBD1	TGTGCCACATATCCGGGACAGGGATTCGGGGAGCTGTTTTTT	CATYPGQGFGELFF
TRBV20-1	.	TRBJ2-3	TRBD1	TGCAGTGCGCGACCCGGGACAGGGGGCCGAGATACGCAGTATTTT	CSARPGTGGRDTQYF
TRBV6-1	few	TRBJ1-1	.	TGTGCCAGCAGTCCCAGCCGAGGTTTCGGGACGCCCTTCTTT	CASSPSRGFGTPFF
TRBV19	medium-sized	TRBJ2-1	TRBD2	TGTGCCAGTAGTATAAAAGGGCAGCGGGGGGCAAATGAGCAGTTCTTC	CASSIKGQRGANEQFF
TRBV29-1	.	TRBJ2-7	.	TGCAGCGCTACGCTTACCTACGAGCAGTACTTC	CSATLTYEQYF
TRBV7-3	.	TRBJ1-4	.	TGTGCCAGCTCCTCAGGTGCTAATGAAAAACTGTTTTTT	CASSSGANEKLFF
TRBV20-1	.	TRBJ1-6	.	TGCAGTGCTAGAGAGGGTCAGTGGGTTGGTAATTCACCCCTCCACTTT	CSAREGQWVGNSPLHF
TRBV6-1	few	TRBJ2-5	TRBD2	TGTGCCACCTTGGGGGGGAAAAGGGGCCAAGAGACCCAGTACTTC	CATLGGKRGQETQYF
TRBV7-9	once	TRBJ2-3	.	TGTGCCAGCAGCTTAGAGGCCAGGTCCACAGATACGCAGTATTTT	CASSLEARSTDTQYF
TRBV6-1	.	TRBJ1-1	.	TGTGCCAGCAGTGTCTGGGGGGGCAGCAACACTGAAGCTTTCTTT	CASSVWGGSNTEAFF
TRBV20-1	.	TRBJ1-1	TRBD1	TGCAGTGCTAGAGCTCCGGGACAGGGCCCACAAACTGAAGCTTTCTTT	CSARAPGQGPQTEAFF
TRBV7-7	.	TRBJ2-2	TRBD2	TGTGCTAGCAGCTTAGAATCGCTAGCGGTGAACACCGGGGAGCTGTTTTTT	CASSLESLAVNTGELFF
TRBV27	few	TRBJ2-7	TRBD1	TGTGCCAGCAGTCGGGACAGAGCCTACGAGCAGTACTTC	CASSRDRAYEQYF
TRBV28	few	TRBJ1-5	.	TGTGCCAGCGCAGGGGGCAATCAGCCCCAGCATTTT	CASAGGNQPQHF
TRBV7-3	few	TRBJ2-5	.	TGTGCCAGCAGCTTAAGTGGGGGTGCGGGGACCCAGTACTTC	CASSLSGGAGTQYF
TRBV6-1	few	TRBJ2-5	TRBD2	TGTGCCAGCAGTCGACGACTAGCGGGGGATATCCAAGAGACCCAGTACTTC	CASSRRLAGDIQETQYF
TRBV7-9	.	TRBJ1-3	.	TGTGCCAGCAGCTCGGCGAACTCTGGAAACACCATATATTTT	CASSSANSGNTIYF
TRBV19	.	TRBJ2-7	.	TGTGCCAGTAGTATTCGAGATGAGACCTCCTACGAGCAGTACTTC	CASSIRDETSYEQYF
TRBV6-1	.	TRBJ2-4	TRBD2	TGTGCCAGCAGTGGCGGGGGGGCCTTAAACATTCAGTACTTC	CASSGGGALNIQYF
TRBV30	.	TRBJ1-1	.	TGTGCCTGGAGTGTAGCACCCAACACTGAAGCTTTCTTT	CAWSVAPNTEAFF
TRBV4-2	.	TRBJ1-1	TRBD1	TGTGCCAGCAGCCAAGATATGGCAGGGGGAAGCACTGAAGCTTTCTTT	CASSQDMAGGSTEAFF
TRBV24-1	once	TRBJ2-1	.	TGTGCCACCAGTCCGGCAGGGGCCTACAATGAGCAGTTCTTC	CATSPAGAYNEQFF